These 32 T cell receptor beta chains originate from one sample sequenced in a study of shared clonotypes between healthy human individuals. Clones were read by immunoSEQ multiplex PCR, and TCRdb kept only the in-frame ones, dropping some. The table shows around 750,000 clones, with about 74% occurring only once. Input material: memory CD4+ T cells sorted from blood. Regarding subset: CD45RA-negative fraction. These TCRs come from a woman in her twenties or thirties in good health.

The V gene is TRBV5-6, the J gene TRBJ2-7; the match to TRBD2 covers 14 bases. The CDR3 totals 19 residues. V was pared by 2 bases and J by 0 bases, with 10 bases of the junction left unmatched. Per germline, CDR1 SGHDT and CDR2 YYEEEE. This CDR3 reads CASSLIGLAGGVNSYEQYF. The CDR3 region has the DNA TGTGCCAGCAGCTTAATTGGACTAGCGGGAGGAGTCAACTCCTACGAGCAGTACTTC.

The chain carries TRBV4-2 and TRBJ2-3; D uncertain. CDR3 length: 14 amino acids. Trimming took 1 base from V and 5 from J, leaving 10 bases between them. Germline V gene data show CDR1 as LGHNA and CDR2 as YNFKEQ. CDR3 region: CASSQGQKGDTQYF. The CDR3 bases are TGTGCCAGCAGCCAAGGCCAGAAGGGAGATACGCAGTATTTT.

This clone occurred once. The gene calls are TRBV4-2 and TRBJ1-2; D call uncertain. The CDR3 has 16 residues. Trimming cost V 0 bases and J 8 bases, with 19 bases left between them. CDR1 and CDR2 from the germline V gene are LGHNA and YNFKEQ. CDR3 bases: TGTGCCAGCAGCCAAGATCCCGGGTGGAGCGAGGGCGGCTACACCTTC. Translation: CASSQDPGWSEGGYTF.

This CDR3 reads CASSRLAGGKDTQYF. CDR3 in DNA: TGTGCCAGCAGCCGACTAGCGGGAGGCAAAGATACGCAGTATTTT. This sequence joins TRBV7-2 and TRBJ2-3; the match to TRBD2 covers 13 bases. V lost 5 bases to trimming and J lost 5 bases; unmatched junction nucleotides: 4. The germline V gene has CDR1 SGHTA and CDR2 FQGNSA. This CDR3 region has 15 residues.

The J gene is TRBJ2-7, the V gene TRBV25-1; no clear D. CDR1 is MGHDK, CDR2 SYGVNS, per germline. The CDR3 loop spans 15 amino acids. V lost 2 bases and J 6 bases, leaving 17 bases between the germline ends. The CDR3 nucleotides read TGTGCCAGCAGTGAAGACCACCTCCCAAAATCCGAGCAGTACTTC. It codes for CASSEDHLPKSEQYF.

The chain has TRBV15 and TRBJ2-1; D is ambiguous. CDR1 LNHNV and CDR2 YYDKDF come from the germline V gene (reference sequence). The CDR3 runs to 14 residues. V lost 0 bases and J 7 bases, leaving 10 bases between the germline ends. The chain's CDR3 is CATSRDRAENEQFF. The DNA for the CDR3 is TGTGCCACCAGCAGAGATCGGGCGGAAAATGAGCAGTTCTTC.

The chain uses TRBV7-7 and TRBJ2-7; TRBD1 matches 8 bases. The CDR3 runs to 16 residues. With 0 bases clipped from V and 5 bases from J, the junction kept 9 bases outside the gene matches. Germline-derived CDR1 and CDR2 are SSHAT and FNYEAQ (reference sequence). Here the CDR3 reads CASSLAAAGGPHEQYF. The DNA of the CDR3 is TGTGCCAGCAGCTTAGCCGCGGCAGGGGGCCCACACGAGCAGTACTTC. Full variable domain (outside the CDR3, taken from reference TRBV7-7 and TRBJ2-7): GAGVSQSPRYKVTKRGQDVTLRCDPISSHATLYWYQQALGQGPEFLTYFNYEAQPDKSGLPSDRFSAERPEGSISTLTIQRTEQRDSAMYRCASSLAAAGGPHEQYFGPGTRLTVT.

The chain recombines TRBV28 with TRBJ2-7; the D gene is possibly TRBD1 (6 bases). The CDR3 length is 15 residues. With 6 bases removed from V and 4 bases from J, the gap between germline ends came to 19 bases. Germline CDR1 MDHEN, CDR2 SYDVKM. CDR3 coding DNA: TGTGCCAGCAGCCAACAGGGTATCAAGGATTACGAGCAGTACTTC. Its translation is CASSQQGIKDYEQYF.

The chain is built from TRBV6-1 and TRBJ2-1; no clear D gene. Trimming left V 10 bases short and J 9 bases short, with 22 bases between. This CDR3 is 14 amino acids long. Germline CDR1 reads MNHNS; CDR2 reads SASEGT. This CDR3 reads CATQRDFRAAEQFF. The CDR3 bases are TGTGCCACCCAAAGAGACTTTCGTGCCGCTGAGCAGTTCTTC.

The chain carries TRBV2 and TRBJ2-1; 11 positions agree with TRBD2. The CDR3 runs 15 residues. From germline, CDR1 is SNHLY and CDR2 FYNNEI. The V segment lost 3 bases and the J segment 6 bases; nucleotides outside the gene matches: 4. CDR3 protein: CASSDLTSGVNEQFF. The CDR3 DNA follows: TGTGCCAGCAGTGATCTGACTAGCGGGGTCAATGAGCAGTTCTTC.

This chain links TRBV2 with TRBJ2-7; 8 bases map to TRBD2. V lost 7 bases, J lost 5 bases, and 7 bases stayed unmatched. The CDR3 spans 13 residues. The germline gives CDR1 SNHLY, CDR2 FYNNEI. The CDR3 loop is CASKASGSHEQYF. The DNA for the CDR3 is TGTGCCAGCAAGGCCAGCGGGAGCCACGAGCAGTACTTC.

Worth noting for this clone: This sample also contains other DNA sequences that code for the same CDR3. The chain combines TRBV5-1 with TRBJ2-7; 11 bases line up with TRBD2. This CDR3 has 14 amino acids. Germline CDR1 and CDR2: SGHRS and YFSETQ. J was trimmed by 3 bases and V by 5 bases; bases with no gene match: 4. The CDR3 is CASSPGTSGYEQYF. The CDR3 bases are TGCGCCAGCAGTCCCGGGACTAGCGGCTACGAGCAGTACTTC. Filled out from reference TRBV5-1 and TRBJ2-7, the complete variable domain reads KAGVTQTPRYLIKTRGQQVTLSCSPISGHRSVSWYQQTPGQGLQFLFEYFSETQRNKGNFPGRFSGRQFSNSRSEMNVSTLELGDSALYLCASSPGTSGYEQYFGPGTRLTVT.

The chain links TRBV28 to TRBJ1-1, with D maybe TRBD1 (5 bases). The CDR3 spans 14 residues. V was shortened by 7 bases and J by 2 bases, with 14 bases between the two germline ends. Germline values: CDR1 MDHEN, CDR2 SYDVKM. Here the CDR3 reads CASNPGTQNTEAFF. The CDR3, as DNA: TGTGCCAGCAACCCAGGGACCCAAAACACTGAAGCTTTCTTT.

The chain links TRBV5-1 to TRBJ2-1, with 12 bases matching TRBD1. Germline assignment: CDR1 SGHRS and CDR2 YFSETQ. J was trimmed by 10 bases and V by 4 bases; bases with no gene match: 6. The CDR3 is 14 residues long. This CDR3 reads CASSGGQGAGEQFF. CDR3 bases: TGCGCCAGCAGCGGGGGACAGGGGGCCGGGGAGCAGTTCTTC.

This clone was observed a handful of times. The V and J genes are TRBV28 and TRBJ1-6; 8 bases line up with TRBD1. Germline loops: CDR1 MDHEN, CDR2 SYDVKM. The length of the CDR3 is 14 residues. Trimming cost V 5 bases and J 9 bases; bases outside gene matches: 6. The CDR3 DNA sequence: TGTGCCAGCAGTACGGACAGGGTAACTTCACCCCTCCACTTT. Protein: CASSTDRVTSPLHF. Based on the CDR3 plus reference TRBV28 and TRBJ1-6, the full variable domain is DVKVTQSSRYLVKRTGEKVFLECVQDMDHENMFWYRQDPGLGLRLIYFSYDVKMKEKGDIPEGYSVSREKKERFSLILESASTNQTSMYLCASSTDRVTSPLHFGNGTRLTVT.

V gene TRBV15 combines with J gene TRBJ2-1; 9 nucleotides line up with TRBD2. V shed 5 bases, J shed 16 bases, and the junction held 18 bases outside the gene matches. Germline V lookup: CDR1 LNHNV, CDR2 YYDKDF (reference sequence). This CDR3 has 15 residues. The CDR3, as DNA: TGTGCCACCAGCGGGGGTATGGGACTAGCAGGAGCCGCCTTCTTC. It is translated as CATSGGMGLAGAAFF.

CDR3 residues: CASSYQDRLRAFF. In nucleotides, the CDR3 is TGTGCCAGCAGCTACCAGGACAGGTTAAGAGCTTTCTTT. This chain uses TRBV11-2 with TRBJ1-1; 7 bases are a match to TRBD1. The CDR3 is 13 amino acids. Germline lookup yields CDR1 SGHAT and CDR2 FQNNGV. V was pared by 4 bases and J by 10 bases, with 9 bases of the junction left unmatched.

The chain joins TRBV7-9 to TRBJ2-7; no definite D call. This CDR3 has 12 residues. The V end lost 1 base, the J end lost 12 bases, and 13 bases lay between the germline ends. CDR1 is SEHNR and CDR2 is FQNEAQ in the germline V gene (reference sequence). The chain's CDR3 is CASSLVGRAMYF. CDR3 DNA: TGTGCCAGCAGCTTAGTGGGTCGGGCCATGTACTTC.

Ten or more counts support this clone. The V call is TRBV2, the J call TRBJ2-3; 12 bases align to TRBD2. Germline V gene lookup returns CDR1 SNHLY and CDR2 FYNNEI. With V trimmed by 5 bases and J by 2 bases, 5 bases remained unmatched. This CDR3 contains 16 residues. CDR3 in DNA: TGTGCCAGCAGTTTCGGACTAGCGGGACCCACAGATACGCAGTATTTT. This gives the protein CASSFGLAGPTDTQYF.

CDR3 loop: CASSRTSGYNEQFF. The CDR3 DNA reads as TGTGCCAGCTCGCGGACTAGCGGCTACAATGAGCAGTTCTTC. This chain links TRBV18 with TRBJ2-1; 10 nucleotides line up with TRBD2. V dropped 6 bases and J dropped 3; count of bases not matched to a gene: 2. CDR3 size: 14 residues. The V gene's germline CDR1 is KGHSH and CDR2 LQKENI.

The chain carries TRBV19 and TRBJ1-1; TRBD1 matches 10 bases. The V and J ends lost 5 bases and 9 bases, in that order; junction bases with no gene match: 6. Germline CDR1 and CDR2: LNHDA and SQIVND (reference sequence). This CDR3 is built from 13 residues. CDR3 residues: CASSDRGLSKAFF. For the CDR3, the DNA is TGTGCCAGTAGTGACAGGGGGCTTTCAAAAGCTTTCTTT.

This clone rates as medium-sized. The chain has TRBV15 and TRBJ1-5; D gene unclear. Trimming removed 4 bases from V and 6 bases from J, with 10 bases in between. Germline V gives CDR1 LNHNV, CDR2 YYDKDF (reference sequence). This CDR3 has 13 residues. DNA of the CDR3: TGTGCCACCAGCACTCAACGGAGTCAGCCCCAGCATTTT. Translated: CATSTQRSQPQHF.

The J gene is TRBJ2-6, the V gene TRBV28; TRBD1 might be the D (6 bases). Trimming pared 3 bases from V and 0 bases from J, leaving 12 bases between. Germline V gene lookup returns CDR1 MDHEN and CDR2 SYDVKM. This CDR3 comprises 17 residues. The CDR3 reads CASSFSGGGSGANVLTF. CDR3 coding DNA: TGTGCCAGCAGTTTCTCTGGGGGCGGCTCTGGGGCCAACGTCCTGACTTTC.

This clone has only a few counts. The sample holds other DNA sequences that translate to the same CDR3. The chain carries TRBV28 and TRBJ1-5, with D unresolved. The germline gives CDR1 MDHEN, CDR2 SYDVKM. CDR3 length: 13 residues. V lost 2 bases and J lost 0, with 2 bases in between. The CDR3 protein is CASSLDSNQPQHF. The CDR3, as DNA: TGTGCCAGCAGTTTAGATAGCAATCAGCCCCAGCATTTT.

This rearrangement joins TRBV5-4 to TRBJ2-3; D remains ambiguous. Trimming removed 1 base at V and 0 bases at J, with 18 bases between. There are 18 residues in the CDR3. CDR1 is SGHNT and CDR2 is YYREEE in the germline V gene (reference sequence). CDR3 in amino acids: CASSLKFDLWGSTDTQYF. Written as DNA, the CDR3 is TGTGCCAGCAGCTTGAAGTTCGACCTCTGGGGAAGCACAGATACGCAGTATTTT.

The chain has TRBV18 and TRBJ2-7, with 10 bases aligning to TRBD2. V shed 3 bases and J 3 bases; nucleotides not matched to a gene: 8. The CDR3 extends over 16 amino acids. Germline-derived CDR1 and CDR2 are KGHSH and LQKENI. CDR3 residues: CASSPSGTSEIYEQYF. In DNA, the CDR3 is TGTGCCAGCTCACCCTCCGGGACTAGCGAAATCTACGAGCAGTACTTC.

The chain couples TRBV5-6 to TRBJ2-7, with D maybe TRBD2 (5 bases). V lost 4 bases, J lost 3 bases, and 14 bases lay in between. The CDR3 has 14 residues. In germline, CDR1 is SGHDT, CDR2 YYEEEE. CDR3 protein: CASSMAGENYEQYF. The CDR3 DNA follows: TGTGCCAGCAGCATGGCCGGGGAGAACTACGAGCAGTACTTC.

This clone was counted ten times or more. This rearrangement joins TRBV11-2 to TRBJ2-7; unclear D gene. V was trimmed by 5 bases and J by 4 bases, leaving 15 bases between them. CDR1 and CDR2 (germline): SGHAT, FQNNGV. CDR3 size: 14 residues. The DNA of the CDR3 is TGTGCCAGCAGCCTCCGGACCGACGCATACGAGCAGTACTTC. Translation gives CASSLRTDAYEQYF.

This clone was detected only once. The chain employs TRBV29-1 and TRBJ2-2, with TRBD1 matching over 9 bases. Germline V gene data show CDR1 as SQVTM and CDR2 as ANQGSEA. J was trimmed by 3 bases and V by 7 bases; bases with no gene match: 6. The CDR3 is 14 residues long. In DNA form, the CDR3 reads TGCAGCGCTGGACAGGGGCCCCACACCGGGGAGCTGTTTTTT. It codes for CSAGQGPHTGELFF.

The CDR3 nucleotides are TGTGCCAGCATACGTGCAGGCTCCTACGAGCAGTACTTC. This translates into CASIRAGSYEQYF. The gene calls are TRBV25-1 and TRBJ2-7; no firm D call. The CDR3 has 13 amino acids. The V end lost 7 bases, the J end lost 0 bases, and 10 bases lay between the germline ends. The germline CDR1 and CDR2 sequences are MGHDK and SYGVNS.

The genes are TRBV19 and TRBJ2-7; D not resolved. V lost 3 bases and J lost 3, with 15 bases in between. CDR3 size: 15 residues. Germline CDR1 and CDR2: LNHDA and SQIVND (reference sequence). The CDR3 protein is CASSISLYGYYEQYF. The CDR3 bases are TGTGCCAGTAGTATTAGCCTGTACGGTTACTACGAGCAGTACTTC.

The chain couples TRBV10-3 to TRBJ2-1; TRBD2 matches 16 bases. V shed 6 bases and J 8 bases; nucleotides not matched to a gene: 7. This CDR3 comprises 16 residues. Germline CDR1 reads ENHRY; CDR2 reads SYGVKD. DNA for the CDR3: TGTGCCATCAGCCCCGGGACTAGCGGGAGGGGGGATGAGCAGTTCTTC. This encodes CAISPGTSGRGDEQFF.